A selection of T cell receptor beta chains follows, all from one sample in a study of OX40 agonist ivuxolimab in advanced cancers. Measured with immunoSEQ multiplex PCR; TCRdb has only the in-frame clones, and not every one. The profile covers some 46,000 clones, with 80% appearing a single time and around 4% taken by the ten largest. Sequencing used CD4+ or CD8+ T cells sorted from blood, obtained in a trial of the OX40 agonist ivuxolimab. The receptors stem from an adult with an advanced solid tumor such as melanoma, head and neck, liver or kidney cancer. Both conserved end residues are part of each CDR3. D genes are given only for firm matches. Not every row has a clone size; where given, it reads once, few, many or a size class.

j_gene,abundance,d_gene,v_gene,CDR3aa,CDR3nt
TRBJ2-2,once,TRBD1,TRBV18,CASSPGQGGTGELFF,TGTGCCAGCTCACCCGGACAGGGTGGGACCGGGGAGCTGTTTTTT
TRBJ1-4,few,TRBD1,TRBV9,CASTSGTGGPTNEKLFF,TGTGCCAGCACCTCCGGGACAGGGGGACCAACTAATGAAAAACTGTTTTTT
TRBJ2-3,once,TRBD2,TRBV29-1,CSVVSAGEKADTQYF,TGCAGCGTAGTCTCAGCGGGAGAGAAGGCAGATACGCAGTATTTT
TRBJ2-7,.,TRBD2,TRBV6-5,CASSPGTSGPYEQYF,TGTGCCAGCAGTCCGGGGACTAGCGGACCCTACGAGCAGTACTTC
TRBJ2-5,.,TRBD2,TRBV5-1,CASSSIAGGVETQYF,TGCGCCAGCAGTAGTATAGCGGGAGGGGTAGAGACCCAGTACTTC
TRBJ2-4,few,TRBD2,TRBV2,CASSEAPSGGLWSKAKNIQYF,TGTGCCAGCAGTGAAGCGCCCAGCGGGGGCCTGTGGAGCAAAGCCAAAAACATTCAGTACTTC
TRBJ2-7,.,TRBD2,TRBV7-3,CASSLGPSGGLRSYEQYF,TGTGCCAGCAGCTTAGGTCCTAGCGGGGGGCTAAGGTCCTACGAGCAGTACTTC
TRBJ1-1,once,.,TRBV5-8,CASSLPGTGTEAFF,TGTGCCAGCAGCTTGCCGGGAACTGGCACTGAAGCTTTCTTT
TRBJ2-6,.,.,TRBV2,CASSSSSGANVLTF,TGTGCCAGCAGTTCAAGCTCTGGGGCCAACGTCCTGACTTTC
TRBJ2-5,.,TRBD2,TRBV15,CATSSPPSGGLGETQYF,TGTGCCACCAGCAGCCCGCCTAGCGGGGGGCTGGGGGAGACCCAGTACTTC
TRBJ2-5,.,.,TRBV29-1,CSVGRETQYF,TGCAGCGTTGGTCGAGAGACCCAGTACTTC
TRBJ2-1,few,.,TRBV28,CASRVTTYNEQFF,TGTGCCAGCAGGGTGACTACTTACAATGAGCAGTTCTTC
TRBJ2-7,.,TRBD2,TRBV28,CASSLRGSGRRDEQYF,TGTGCCAGCAGTTTAAGAGGTAGCGGGAGGAGGGACGAGCAGTACTTC
TRBJ1-2,.,TRBD1,TRBV14,CASREDRGYGYTF,TGTGCCAGCAGGGAGGACAGGGGCTATGGCTACACCTTC
TRBJ2-7,.,TRBD2,TRBV28,CASSTIAGGLYEQYF,TGTGCCAGCAGCACCATAGCGGGAGGACTCTACGAGCAGTACTTC
TRBJ2-7,.,.,TRBV5-1,CASSLAANTYEQYF,TGCGCCAGCAGCTTGGCGGCCAATACGTACGAGCAGTACTTC
TRBJ2-7,.,.,TRBV27,CASSLSLTGGYEQYF,TGTGCCAGCAGTTTATCTCTGACAGGAGGCTACGAGCAGTACTTC
TRBJ2-1,.,.,TRBV7-2,CASSFAGHNEQFF,TGTGCCAGCAGCTTCGCTGGACACAATGAGCAGTTCTTC
TRBJ1-1,few,.,TRBV14,CASSQSLNTEAFF,TGTGCCAGCAGCCAATCTTTGAACACTGAAGCTTTCTTT
TRBJ2-7,few,.,TRBV5-4,CASSLGIQGGEQYF,TGTGCCAGCAGCTTGGGGATACAGGGCGGCGAGCAGTACTTC
TRBJ2-3,few,.,TRBV7-6,CASSPTSGLTDTQYF,TGTGCCAGCAGCCCTACGAGTGGGCTCACAGATACGCAGTATTTT
TRBJ2-1,once,.,TRBV6-5,CASTRSSYNEQFF,TGTGCCAGCACTCGAAGCTCCTACAATGAGCAGTTCTTC
TRBJ1-2,.,TRBD1,TRBV5-1,CASSPDRGQRGYTF,TGCGCCAGCAGCCCTGACAGGGGGCAACGAGGCTACACCTTC
TRBJ1-2,.,TRBD1,TRBV28,CASSAPGQGPYGYTF,TGTGCCAGCAGTGCTCCGGGACAGGGGCCGTATGGCTACACCTTC
TRBJ2-7,.,.,TRBV19,CASSSRTAAYEQYF,TGTGCCAGTAGTTCCCGGACAGCTGCCTACGAGCAGTACTTC
TRBJ1-5,.,.,TRBV18,CASSPDQSNQPQHF,TGTGCCAGCTCACCCGACCAGAGCAATCAGCCCCAGCATTTT
TRBJ1-2,.,TRBD1,TRBV7-2,CASSLGDRGNYGYTF,TGTGCCAGCAGCTTAGGGGACAGGGGAAACTATGGCTACACCTTC
TRBJ1-3,.,.,TRBV7-8,CASKKARASGNTIYF,TGTGCCAGCAAAAAGGCCAGGGCTTCTGGAAACACCATATATTTT
TRBJ2-1,.,.,TRBV5-1,CASSLVGVGTYNEQFF,TGCGCCAGCAGCTTGGTGGGGGTCGGAACCTACAATGAGCAGTTCTTC
TRBJ2-5,.,.,TRBV7-9,CASSSGQETQYF,TGTGCCAGCAGTTCCGGACAAGAGACCCAGTACTTC
TRBJ2-4,.,.,TRBV9,CASSPDVAKNIQYF,TGTGCCAGCAGCCCAGACGTGGCCAAAAACATTCAGTACTTC
TRBJ1-2,.,.,TRBV19,CASSIDLDSHNYGYTF,TGTGCCAGTAGTATAGATCTCGACAGTCATAACTATGGCTACACCTTC
TRBJ1-6,.,.,TRBV27,CASRILFYNSPLHF,TGTGCCAGCAGGATACTGTTCTATAATTCACCCCTCCACTTT
TRBJ2-7,.,TRBD1,TRBV4-3,CASSQAGTGAPEQYF,TGCGCCAGCAGCCAAGCCGGGACAGGGGCTCCCGAGCAGTACTTC
TRBJ2-2,.,.,TRBV2,CASRGTSNTGELFF,TGTGCCAGCAGGGGGACTTCTAACACCGGGGAGCTGTTTTTT
TRBJ2-3,.,.,TRBV7-8,CASSLGGADTQYF,TGTGCCAGCAGCTTAGGGGGGGCAGATACGCAGTATTTT
TRBJ2-3,.,.,TRBV27,CASSSLATGTDTQYF,TGTGCCAGCAGTTCTCTAGCAACCGGGACAGATACGCAGTATTTT
TRBJ2-2,.,TRBD2,TRBV7-9,CASTLTSSTGELFF,TGTGCCAGCACCCTGACTAGCAGCACCGGGGAGCTGTTTTTT
TRBJ1-2,.,.,TRBV15,CATSRGRSYNYGYTF,TGTGCCACCAGCAGGGGACGGTCTTATAACTATGGCTACACCTTC
TRBJ1-1,.,.,TRBV5-6,CASSLYRGTEAFF,TGTGCCAGCAGCTTGTACCGGGGTACTGAAGCTTTCTTT
TRBJ1-4,.,.,TRBV5-1,CASSLTGFGEKLFF,TGCGCCAGCAGCTTGACAGGCTTTGGGGAAAAACTGTTTTTT